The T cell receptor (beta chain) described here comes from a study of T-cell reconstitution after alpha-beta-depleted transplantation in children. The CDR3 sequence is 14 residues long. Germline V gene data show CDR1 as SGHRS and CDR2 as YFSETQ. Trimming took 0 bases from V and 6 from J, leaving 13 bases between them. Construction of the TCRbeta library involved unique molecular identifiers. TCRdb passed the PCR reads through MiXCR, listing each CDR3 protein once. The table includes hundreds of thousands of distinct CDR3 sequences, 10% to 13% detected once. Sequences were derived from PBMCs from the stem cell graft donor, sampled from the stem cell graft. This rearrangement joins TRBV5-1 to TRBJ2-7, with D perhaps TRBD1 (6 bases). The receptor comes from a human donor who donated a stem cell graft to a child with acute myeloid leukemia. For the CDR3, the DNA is TGCGCCAGCAGCTTGGGGGGGCCAACCAGCGAGCAGTACTTC. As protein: CASSLGGPTSEQYF. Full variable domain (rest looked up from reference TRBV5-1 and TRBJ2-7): KAGVTQTPRYLIKTRGQQVTLSCSPISGHRSVSWYQQTPGQGLQFLFEYFSETQRNKGNFPGRFSGRQFSNSRSEMNVSTLELGDSALYLCASSLGGPTSEQYFGPGTRLTVT.